The rows below give T cell receptor beta chains drawn from one sample of a study of neurological immune-mediated disorders. TCRdb called the 5' RACE reads again in MiXCR, with one record for every CDR3 protein. The sample has fewer than 50,000 distinct CDR3 sequences, more than 12% seen once. The material sequenced was CD4+ T cells from blood. The receptors come from a woman aged 55-69 years with HTLV-1-associated myelopathy (HAM/TSP). Each CDR3 is given with its conserved first and last residue. Fields, in order: clone size, CDR3 length, D gene, J gene, V gene, CDR3 protein, CDR3 DNA. D genes are given only for firm matches. Expanded clones are given a class, and other clones once, few, many or no size at all.

clone size: NA
CDR3 length: 14
D gene: NA
J gene: TRBJ1-1
V gene: TRBV30
CDR3 protein: CAWSVVGYQFEAFF
CDR3 DNA: TGTGCCTGGAGTGTAGTCGGATACCAATTCGAAGCTTTCTTT

clone size: many
CDR3 length: 15
D gene: TRBD1
J gene: TRBJ2-1
V gene: TRBV11-2
CDR3 protein: CASTTGQGNYNEQFF
CDR3 DNA: TGTGCCAGCACCACCGGACAGGGGAACTACAATGAGCAGTTCTTC

clone size: NA
CDR3 length: 14
D gene: TRBD1
J gene: TRBJ2-2
V gene: TRBV6-5
CDR3 protein: CASSKAQGARELFF
CDR3 DNA: TGTGCCAGCAGTAAAGCTCAGGGGGCCCGGGAGCTGTTTTTT

clone size: many
CDR3 length: 14
D gene: NA
J gene: TRBJ2-7
V gene: TRBV4-1
CDR3 protein: CASSQDGVSYEQYF
CDR3 DNA: TGCGCCAGCAGCCAAGACGGGGTCTCCTACGAGCAGTACTTC

clone size: many
CDR3 length: 16
D gene: TRBD2
J gene: TRBJ2-1
V gene: TRBV6-2/TRBV6-3
CDR3 protein: CASSSNSGGAYNEQFF
CDR3 DNA: TGTGCCAGCAGTTCCAATAGCGGGGGGGCCTACAATGAGCAGTTCTTC

clone size: many
CDR3 length: 16
D gene: TRBD2
J gene: TRBJ2-1
V gene: TRBV20-1
CDR3 protein: CSARGPGREGLNEQFF
CDR3 DNA: TGCAGTGCTAGAGGGCCCGGGCGGGAGGGCTTGAATGAGCAGTTCTTC

clone size: NA
CDR3 length: 14
D gene: NA
J gene: TRBJ1-1
V gene: TRBV5-1
CDR3 protein: CASSLLTEPSEAFF
CDR3 DNA: TGCGCCAGCAGCTTGTTGACAGAACCCTCTGAAGCTTTCTTT

clone size: NA
CDR3 length: 15
D gene: TRBD2
J gene: TRBJ2-7
V gene: TRBV5-1
CDR3 protein: CASSLAAGASYEQYF
CDR3 DNA: TGCGCCAGCAGCTTGGCAGCGGGGGCGAGCTACGAGCAGTACTTC

clone size: many
CDR3 length: 13
D gene: TRBD2
J gene: TRBJ2-5
V gene: TRBV20-1
CDR3 protein: CSVMLAGEETQYF
CDR3 DNA: TGCAGTGTTATGCTAGCGGGGGAAGAGACCCAGTACTTC

clone size: many
CDR3 length: 13
D gene: NA
J gene: TRBJ1-1
V gene: TRBV5-1
CDR3 protein: CASSVGVNTEAFF
CDR3 DNA: TGCGCCAGCAGCGTGGGGGTGAACACTGAAGCTTTCTTT

clone size: NA
CDR3 length: 14
D gene: NA
J gene: TRBJ2-3
V gene: TRBV5-1
CDR3 protein: CSSSLSGVAYTQYF
CDR3 DNA: TGCTCCAGCAGCTTGTCGGGGGTCGCATATACGCAGTATTTT

clone size: NA
CDR3 length: 15
D gene: NA
J gene: TRBJ2-3
V gene: TRBV25-1
CDR3 protein: CASSEAGGPTDTQYF
CDR3 DNA: TGTGCCAGCAGTGAGGCCGGGGGTCCCACAGATACGCAGTATTTT

clone size: many
CDR3 length: 15
D gene: NA
J gene: TRBJ2-5
V gene: TRBV20-1
CDR3 protein: CSASLGGGAFETQYF
CDR3 DNA: TGCAGTGCTAGTCTTGGAGGGGGGGCGTTTGAGACCCAGTACTTC

clone size: many
CDR3 length: 15
D gene: TRBD1
J gene: TRBJ1-2
V gene: TRBV20-1
CDR3 protein: CSARLDREANYGYTF
CDR3 DNA: TGCAGTGCTAGGCTCGACAGGGAAGCTAACTATGGCTACACCTTC

clone size: many
CDR3 length: 15
D gene: NA
J gene: TRBJ1-4
V gene: TRBV10-1
CDR3 protein: CASSESRSADEKLFF
CDR3 DNA: TGCGCCAGCAGTGAGTCTCGGTCAGCCGATGAAAAACTGTTTTTT

clone size: NA
CDR3 length: 13
D gene: NA
J gene: TRBJ1-1
V gene: TRBV4-2
CDR3 protein: CASSQDKDTEAFF
CDR3 DNA: TGTGCCAGCAGCCAAGATAAGGATACTGAAGCTTTCTTT

clone size: many
CDR3 length: 12
D gene: NA
J gene: TRBJ2-1
V gene: TRBV12-3/TRBV12-4
CDR3 protein: CASSYTRNEQFF
CDR3 DNA: TGTGCCAGCAGCTACACAAGGAATGAGCAGTTCTTC

clone size: many
CDR3 length: 15
D gene: NA
J gene: TRBJ1-1
V gene: TRBV20-1
CDR3 protein: CSAYNGGQPNTEAFF
CDR3 DNA: TGCAGTGCTTATAACGGGGGGCAGCCGAACACTGAAGCTTTCTTT

clone size: many
CDR3 length: 16
D gene: TRBD2
J gene: TRBJ2-2
V gene: TRBV3-1
CDR3 protein: CASSPPAGGPVGELFF
CDR3 DNA: TGTGCCAGCAGCCCCCCAGCGGGGGGGCCGGTCGGGGAGCTGTTTTTT

clone size: many
CDR3 length: 14
D gene: NA
J gene: TRBJ2-5
V gene: TRBV7-6
CDR3 protein: CASSPRTAAETQYF
CDR3 DNA: TGTGCCAGCAGCCCACGGACAGCAGCAGAGACCCAGTACTTC

clone size: many
CDR3 length: 14
D gene: NA
J gene: TRBJ2-7
V gene: TRBV28
CDR3 protein: CASTGSLLGYEQYF
CDR3 DNA: TGTGCCAGCACCGGATCCCTACTAGGCTACGAGCAGTACTTC

clone size: many
CDR3 length: 12
D gene: NA
J gene: TRBJ1-6
V gene: TRBV20-1
CDR3 protein: CSATGSNSPLHF
CDR3 DNA: TGCAGTGCTACAGGGAGTAATTCACCCCTCCACTTT

clone size: many
CDR3 length: 15
D gene: NA
J gene: TRBJ1-2
V gene: TRBV4-1
CDR3 protein: CASSQVDGSNYGYTF
CDR3 DNA: TGCGCCAGCAGCCAAGTCGACGGATCTAACTATGGCTACACCTTC

clone size: many
CDR3 length: 16
D gene: TRBD2
J gene: TRBJ2-3
V gene: TRBV7-2
CDR3 protein: CASSLALAGGTDTQYF
CDR3 DNA: TGTGCCAGCAGCTTAGCCCTAGCGGGGGGGACAGATACGCAGTATTTT

clone size: medium-sized
CDR3 length: 14
D gene: TRBD1
J gene: TRBJ1-2
V gene: TRBV6-6
CDR3 protein: CASSKFAGGYGYTF
CDR3 DNA: TGTGCCAGCAGCAAATTCGCAGGGGGCTATGGCTACACCTTC

clone size: many
CDR3 length: 12
D gene: NA
J gene: TRBJ2-3
V gene: TRBV29-1
CDR3 protein: CSVQEAEDTQYF
CDR3 DNA: TGCAGCGTTCAGGAGGCCGAAGATACGCAGTATTTT

clone size: medium-sized
CDR3 length: 13
D gene: NA
J gene: TRBJ1-5
V gene: TRBV20-1
CDR3 protein: CSLQGRGNQPQHF
CDR3 DNA: TGCAGTCTACAGGGTCGGGGCAATCAGCCCCAGCATTTT

clone size: many
CDR3 length: 11
D gene: NA
J gene: TRBJ2-7
V gene: TRBV7-2
CDR3 protein: CASSPNYEQYF
CDR3 DNA: TGTGCCAGCAGCCCCAACTACGAGCAGTACTTC

clone size: many
CDR3 length: 12
D gene: NA
J gene: TRBJ2-1
V gene: TRBV3-1
CDR3 protein: CASSQDSWEQFF
CDR3 DNA: TGTGCCAGCAGCCAAGATAGTTGGGAGCAGTTCTTC

clone size: many
CDR3 length: 17
D gene: NA
J gene: TRBJ1-3
V gene: TRBV5-1
CDR3 protein: CASSVRPTGGSGNTIYF
CDR3 DNA: TGCGCCAGCAGCGTGAGACCGACTGGCGGGTCTGGAAACACCATATATTTT

clone size: many
CDR3 length: 14
D gene: TRBD2
J gene: TRBJ2-7
V gene: TRBV29-1
CDR3 protein: CSVEVGRGASEQYF
CDR3 DNA: TGCAGCGTTGAAGTTGGGCGGGGGGCCAGCGAGCAGTACTTC